This T cell receptor beta chain was recorded in a study of blood T cell repertoires in COVID-19. Generated by immunoSEQ multiplex PCR, the TCRdb table keeps only in-frame clones and is missing some. The sample has 210,000 or so clones, around 81% seen once. What was sequenced was PBMCs or T cells enriched from blood (not recorded which). The receptor's source is a man aged 25 to 45 with acute COVID-19.

CDR3 in DNA: TGTGCCAGCAGCGTAGAGGAGAACTATGGCTACACCTTC. Translation gives CASSVEENYGYTF. The chain is built from TRBV9 and TRBJ1-2; unclear D gene. The ends were cut back, 0 bases at V and 2 bases at J, with 5 bases in the middle. The CDR3 is made up of 13 amino acids. The germline V gene has CDR1 SGDLS and CDR2 YYNGEE.